This T cell receptor (beta chain) stems from a study of cytomegalovirus exposure and HLA in healthy donors. Researchers ran the PCR with 60 Vbeta and 13 Jbeta primers. Clones were sequenced by immunoSEQ multiplex PCR, and TCRdb holds only the in-frame ones, with some missing. The sample includes about 140,000 clones, about 80% of them seen just once. Overall study results and limits: The study assumed roughly uniform donor sequencing depth for presence/absence analyses.

On this clone: Its cognate antigen is unknown.

Per germline, CDR1 MNHEY and CDR2 SMNVEV (reference sequence). V shed 6 bases, J shed 7 bases, and the junction held 5 bases outside the gene matches. The CDR3 has 14 amino acids. Sequences were obtained from PBMCs. The V call is TRBV27, the J call TRBJ1-6; 8 bases agree with TRBD1. This TCR derives from a man aged 30-40 years in good health and CMV-seropositive. This chain's CDR3 is CASRRTGFNSPLHF. Written as DNA, the CDR3 is TGTGCCAGCAGACGGACAGGGTTCAATTCACCCCTCCACTTT.